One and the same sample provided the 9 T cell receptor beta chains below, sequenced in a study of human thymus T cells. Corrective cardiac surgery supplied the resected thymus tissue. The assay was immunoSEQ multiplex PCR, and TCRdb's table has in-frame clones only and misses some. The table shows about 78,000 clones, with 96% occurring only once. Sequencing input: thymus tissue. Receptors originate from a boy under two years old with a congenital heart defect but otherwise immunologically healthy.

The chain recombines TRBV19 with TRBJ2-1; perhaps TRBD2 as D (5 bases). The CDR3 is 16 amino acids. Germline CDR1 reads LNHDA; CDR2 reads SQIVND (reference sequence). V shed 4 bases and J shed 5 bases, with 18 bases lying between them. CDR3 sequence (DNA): TGTGCCAGTAGTACTCCTCGTACCCCCGGGGACAATGAGCAGTTCTTC. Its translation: CASSTPRTPGDNEQFF.

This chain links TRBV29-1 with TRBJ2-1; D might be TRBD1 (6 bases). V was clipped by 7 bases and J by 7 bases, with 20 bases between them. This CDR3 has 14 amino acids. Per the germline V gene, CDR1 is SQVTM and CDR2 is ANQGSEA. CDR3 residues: CSGQQGVDGNEQFF. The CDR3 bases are TGCAGCGGTCAACAGGGAGTTGACGGGAATGAGCAGTTCTTC.

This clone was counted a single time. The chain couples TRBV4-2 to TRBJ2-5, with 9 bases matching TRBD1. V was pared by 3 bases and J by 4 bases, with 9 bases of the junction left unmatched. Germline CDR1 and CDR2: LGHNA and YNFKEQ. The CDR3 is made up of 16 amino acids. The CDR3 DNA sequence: TGTGCCAGCAGCCAGGGCCAACAGGGGGCCCGAGAGACCCAGTACTTC. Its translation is CASSQGQQGARETQYF.

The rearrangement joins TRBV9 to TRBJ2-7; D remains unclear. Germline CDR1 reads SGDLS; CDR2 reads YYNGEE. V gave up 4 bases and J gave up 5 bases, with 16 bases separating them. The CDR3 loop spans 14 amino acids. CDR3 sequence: CASSPSHGAHEQYF. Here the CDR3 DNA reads TGTGCCAGCAGCCCAAGTCATGGTGCCCACGAGCAGTACTTC.

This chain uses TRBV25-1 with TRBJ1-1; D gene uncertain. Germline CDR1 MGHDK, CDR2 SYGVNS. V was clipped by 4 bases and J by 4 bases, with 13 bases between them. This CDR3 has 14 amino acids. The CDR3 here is CASSGSRVGTEAFF. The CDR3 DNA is TGTGCCAGCAGTGGATCTCGGGTCGGCACTGAAGCTTTCTTT.

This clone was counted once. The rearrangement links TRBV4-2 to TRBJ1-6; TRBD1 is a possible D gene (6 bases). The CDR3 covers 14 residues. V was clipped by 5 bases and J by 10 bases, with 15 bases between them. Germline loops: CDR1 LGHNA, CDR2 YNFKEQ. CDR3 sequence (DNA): TGTGCCAGCAGCTCTATCAGGGGTAAATCACCCCTCCACTTT. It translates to CASSSIRGKSPLHF.

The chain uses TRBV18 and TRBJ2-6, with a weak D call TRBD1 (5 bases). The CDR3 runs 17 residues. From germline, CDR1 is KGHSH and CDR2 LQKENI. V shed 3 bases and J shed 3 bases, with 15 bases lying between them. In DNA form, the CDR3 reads TGTGCCAGCTCACCGAGGCAGCCCCAGGGTGGGGCCAACGTCCTGACTTTC. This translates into CASSPRQPQGGANVLTF.

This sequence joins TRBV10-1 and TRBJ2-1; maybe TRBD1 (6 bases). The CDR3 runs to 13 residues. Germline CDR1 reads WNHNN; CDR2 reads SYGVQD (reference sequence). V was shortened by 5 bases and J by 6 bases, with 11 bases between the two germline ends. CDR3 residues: CASSCRGGNEQFF. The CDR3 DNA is TGCGCCAGCAGTTGTCGAGGGGGCAATGAGCAGTTCTTC.

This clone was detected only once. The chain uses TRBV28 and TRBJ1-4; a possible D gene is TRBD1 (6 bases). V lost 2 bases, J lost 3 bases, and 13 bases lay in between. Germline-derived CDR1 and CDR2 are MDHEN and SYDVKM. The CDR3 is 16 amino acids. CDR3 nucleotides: TGTGCCAGCAGTTTAACCCCAGGGGCCCCTAATGAAAAACTGTTTTTT. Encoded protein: CASSLTPGAPNEKLFF. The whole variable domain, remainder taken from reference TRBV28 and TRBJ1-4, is DVKVTQSSRYLVKRTGEKVFLECVQDMDHENMFWYRQDPGLGLRLIYFSYDVKMKEKGDIPEGYSVSREKKERFSLILESASTNQTSMYLCASSLTPGAPNEKLFFGSGTQLSVL.